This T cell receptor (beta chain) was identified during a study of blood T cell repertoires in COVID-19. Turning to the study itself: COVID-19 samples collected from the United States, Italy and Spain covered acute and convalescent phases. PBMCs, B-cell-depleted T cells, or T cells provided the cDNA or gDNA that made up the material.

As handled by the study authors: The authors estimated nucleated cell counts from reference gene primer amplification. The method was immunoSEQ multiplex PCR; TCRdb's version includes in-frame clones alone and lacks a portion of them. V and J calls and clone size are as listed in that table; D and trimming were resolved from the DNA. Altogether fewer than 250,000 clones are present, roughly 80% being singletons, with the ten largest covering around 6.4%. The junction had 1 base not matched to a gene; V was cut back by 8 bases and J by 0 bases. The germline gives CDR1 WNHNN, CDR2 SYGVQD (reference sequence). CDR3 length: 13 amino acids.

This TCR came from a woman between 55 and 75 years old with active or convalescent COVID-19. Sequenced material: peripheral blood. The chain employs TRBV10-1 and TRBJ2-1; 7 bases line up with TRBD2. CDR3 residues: CASGGGSYNEQFF. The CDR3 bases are TGCGCCAGCGGCGGGGGCTCCTACAATGAGCAGTTCTTC.